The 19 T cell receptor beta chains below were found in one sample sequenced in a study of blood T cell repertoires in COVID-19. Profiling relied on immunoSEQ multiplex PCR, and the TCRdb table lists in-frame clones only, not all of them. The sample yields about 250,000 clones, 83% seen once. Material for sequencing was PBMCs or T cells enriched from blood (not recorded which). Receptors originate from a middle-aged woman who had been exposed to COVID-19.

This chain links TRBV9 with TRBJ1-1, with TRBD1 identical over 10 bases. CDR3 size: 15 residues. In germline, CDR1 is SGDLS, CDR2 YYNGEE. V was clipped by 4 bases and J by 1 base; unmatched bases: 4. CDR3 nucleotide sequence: TGTGCCAGCAGCAGACGGACAGGGGGGAACACTGAAGCTTTCTTT. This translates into CASSRRTGGNTEAFF.

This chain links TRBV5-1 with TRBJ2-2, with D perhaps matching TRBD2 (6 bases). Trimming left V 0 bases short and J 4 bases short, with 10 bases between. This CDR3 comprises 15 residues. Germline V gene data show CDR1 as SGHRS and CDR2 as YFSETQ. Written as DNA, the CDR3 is TGCGCCAGCAGCTTGGAGGGACTCCTCACCGGGGAGCTGTTTTTT. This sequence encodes CASSLEGLLTGELFF.

The CDR3 DNA is TGTGCCAGCAGTTTAACAGACAATCAGCCCCAGCATTTT. Its translation: CASSLTDNQPQHF. The V call is TRBV28, the J call TRBJ1-5; D is ambiguous. Trimming removed 2 bases from V and 3 bases from J, with 5 bases in between. In germline, CDR1 is MDHEN, CDR2 SYDVKM. The CDR3 is 13 residues long.

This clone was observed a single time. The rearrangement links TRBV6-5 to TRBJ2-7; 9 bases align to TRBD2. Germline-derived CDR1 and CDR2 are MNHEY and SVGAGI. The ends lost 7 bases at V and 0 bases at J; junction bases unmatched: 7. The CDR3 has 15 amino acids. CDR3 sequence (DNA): TGTGCCAGCACCACACTGGGACTAGCCTCCTACGAGCAGTACTTC. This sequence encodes CASTTLGLASYEQYF.

CDR3 DNA sequence: TGTGCCAGCAGCCTAGGGACTAGCGGGGTTTTCGGTGAGCAGTTCTTC. As protein: CASSLGTSGVFGEQFF. The V call is TRBV5-6, the J call TRBJ2-1; 13 positions agree with TRBD2. Looked up from germline, CDR1 is SGHDT and CDR2 is YYEEEE. V gave up 4 bases and J gave up 9 bases; unmatched junction bases: 10. CDR3 size: 16 residues. The whole variable domain, filled in from reference TRBV5-6 and TRBJ2-1, reads DAGVTQSPTHLIKTRGQQVTLRCSPKSGHDTVSWYQQALGQGPQFIFQYYEEEERQRGNFPDRFSGHQFPNYSSELNVNALLLGDSALYLCASSLGTSGVFGEQFFGPGTRLTVL.

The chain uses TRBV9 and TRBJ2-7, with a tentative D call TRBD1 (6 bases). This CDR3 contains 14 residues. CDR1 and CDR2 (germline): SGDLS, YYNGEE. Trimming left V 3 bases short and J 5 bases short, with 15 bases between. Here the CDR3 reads CASSGVGGKDEQYF. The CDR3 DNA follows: TGTGCCAGCAGCGGTGTTGGGGGCAAGGACGAGCAGTACTTC. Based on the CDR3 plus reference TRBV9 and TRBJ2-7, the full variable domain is DSGVTQTPKHLITATGQRVTLRCSPRSGDLSVYWYQQSLDQGLQFLIQYYNGEERAKGNILERFSAQQFPDLHSELNLSSLELGDSALYFCASSGVGGKDEQYFGPGTRLTVT.

The CDR3 sequence: CASSQQGDLNEKLFF. CDR3 bases: TGTGCCAGCAGCCAACAGGGGGACCTAAATGAAAAACTGTTTTTT. The rearrangement uses TRBV3-1 (or the pseudogene TRBV3-2) and TRBJ1-4; TRBD1 aligns across 7 bases. CDR1 LGHDT and CDR2 YNNKEL come from the germline V gene (reference sequence). Trimming took 2 bases from V and 5 from J; bases not matched to a gene: 5. The CDR3 length is 15 residues.

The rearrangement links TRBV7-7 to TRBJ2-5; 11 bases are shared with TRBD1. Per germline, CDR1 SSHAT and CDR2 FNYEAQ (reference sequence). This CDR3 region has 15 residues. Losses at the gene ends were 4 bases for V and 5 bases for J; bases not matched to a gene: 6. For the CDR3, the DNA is TGTGCCAGCAGCTCAGGGGACAGGGGGAGGGAGACCCAGTACTTC. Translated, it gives CASSSGDRGRETQYF.

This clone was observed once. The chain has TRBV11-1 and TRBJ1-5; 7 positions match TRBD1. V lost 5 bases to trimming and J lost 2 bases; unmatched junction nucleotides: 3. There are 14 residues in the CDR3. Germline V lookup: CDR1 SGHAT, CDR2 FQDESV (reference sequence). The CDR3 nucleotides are TGTGCCAGCAGCCTGACAGGGCGCAATCAGCCCCAGCATTTT. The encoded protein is CASSLTGRNQPQHF.

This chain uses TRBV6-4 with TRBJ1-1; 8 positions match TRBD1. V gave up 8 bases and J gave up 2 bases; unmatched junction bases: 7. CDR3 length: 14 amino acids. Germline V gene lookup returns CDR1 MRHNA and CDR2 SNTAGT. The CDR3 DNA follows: TGTGCCAGCCCGGGGGGACAGGCTAACACTGAAGCTTTCTTT. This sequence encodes CASPGGQANTEAFF.

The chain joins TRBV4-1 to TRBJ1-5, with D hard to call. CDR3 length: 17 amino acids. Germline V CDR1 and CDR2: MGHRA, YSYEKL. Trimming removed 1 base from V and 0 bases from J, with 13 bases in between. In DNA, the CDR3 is TGCGCCAGCAGCCAAGGAGCGGGAGTATATAGCAATCAGCCCCAGCATTTT. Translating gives CASSQGAGVYSNQPQHF.

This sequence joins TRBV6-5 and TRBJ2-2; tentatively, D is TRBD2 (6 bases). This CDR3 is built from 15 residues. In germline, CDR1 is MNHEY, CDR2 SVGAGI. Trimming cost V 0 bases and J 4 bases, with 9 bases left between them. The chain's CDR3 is CASSYSLGGTGELFF. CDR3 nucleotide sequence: TGTGCCAGCAGTTACTCACTCGGGGGCACCGGGGAGCTGTTTTTT.

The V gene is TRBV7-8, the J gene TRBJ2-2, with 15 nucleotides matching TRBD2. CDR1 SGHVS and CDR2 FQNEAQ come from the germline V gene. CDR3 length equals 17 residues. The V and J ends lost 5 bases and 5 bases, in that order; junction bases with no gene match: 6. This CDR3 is CASSGRTSGGATGELFF. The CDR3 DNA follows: TGTGCCAGCAGCGGCCGGACTAGCGGGGGGGCAACCGGGGAGCTGTTTTTT.

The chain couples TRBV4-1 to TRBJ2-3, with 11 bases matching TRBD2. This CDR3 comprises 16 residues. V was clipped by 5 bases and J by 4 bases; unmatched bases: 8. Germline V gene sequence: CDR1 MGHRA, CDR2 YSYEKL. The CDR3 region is CASSSNSGGAPDTQYF. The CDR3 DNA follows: TGCGCCAGCAGCTCGAATAGCGGGGGGGCCCCAGATACGCAGTATTTT.

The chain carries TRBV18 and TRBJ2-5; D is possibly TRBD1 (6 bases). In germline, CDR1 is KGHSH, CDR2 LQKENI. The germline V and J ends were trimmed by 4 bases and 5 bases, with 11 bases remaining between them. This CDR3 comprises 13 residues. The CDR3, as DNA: TGTGCCAGCTCACTGGGGACACGGGAGACCCAGTACTTC. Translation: CASSLGTRETQYF.

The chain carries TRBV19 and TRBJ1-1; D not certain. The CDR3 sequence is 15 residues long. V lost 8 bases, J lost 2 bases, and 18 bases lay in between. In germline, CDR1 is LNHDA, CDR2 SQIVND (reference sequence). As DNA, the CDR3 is TGTGCCAGTTTGCCGGGCGGGGAGATAAACACTGAAGCTTTCTTT. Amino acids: CASLPGGEINTEAFF.

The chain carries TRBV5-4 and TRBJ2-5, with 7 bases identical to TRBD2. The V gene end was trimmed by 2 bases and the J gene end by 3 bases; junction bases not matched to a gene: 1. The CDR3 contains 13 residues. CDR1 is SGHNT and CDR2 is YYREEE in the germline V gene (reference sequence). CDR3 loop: CASSFRGEETQYF. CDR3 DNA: TGTGCCAGCAGCTTTCGGGGGGAAGAGACCCAGTACTTC.

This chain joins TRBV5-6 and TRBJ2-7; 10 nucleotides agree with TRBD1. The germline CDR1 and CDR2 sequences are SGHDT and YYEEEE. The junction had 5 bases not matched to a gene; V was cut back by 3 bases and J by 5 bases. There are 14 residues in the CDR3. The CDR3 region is CASSWGTGEDEQYF. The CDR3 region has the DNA TGTGCCAGCAGCTGGGGGACAGGGGAGGACGAGCAGTACTTC.

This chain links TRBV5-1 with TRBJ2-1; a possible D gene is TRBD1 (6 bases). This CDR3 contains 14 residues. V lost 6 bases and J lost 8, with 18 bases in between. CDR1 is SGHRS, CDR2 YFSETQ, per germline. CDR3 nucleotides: TGCGCCAGCATAGATCCACAGGGCTCCGATGAGCAGTTCTTC. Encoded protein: CASIDPQGSDEQFF.